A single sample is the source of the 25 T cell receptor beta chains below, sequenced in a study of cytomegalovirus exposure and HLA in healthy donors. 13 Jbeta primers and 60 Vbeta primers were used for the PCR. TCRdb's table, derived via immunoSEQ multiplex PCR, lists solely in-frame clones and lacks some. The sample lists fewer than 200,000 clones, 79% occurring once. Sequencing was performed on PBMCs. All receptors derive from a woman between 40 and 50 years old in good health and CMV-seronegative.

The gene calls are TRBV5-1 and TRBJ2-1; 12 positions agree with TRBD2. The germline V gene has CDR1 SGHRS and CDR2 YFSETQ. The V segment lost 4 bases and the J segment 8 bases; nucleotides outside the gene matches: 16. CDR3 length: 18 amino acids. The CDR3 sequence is CASSAGLAGSKGWDEQFF. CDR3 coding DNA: TGCGCCAGCAGCGCAGGACTAGCGGGGAGTAAGGGGTGGGATGAGCAGTTCTTC.

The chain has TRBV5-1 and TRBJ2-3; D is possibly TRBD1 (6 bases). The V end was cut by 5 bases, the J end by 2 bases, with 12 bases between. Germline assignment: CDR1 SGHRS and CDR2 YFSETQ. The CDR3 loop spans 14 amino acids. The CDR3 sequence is CASREGQPTDTQYF. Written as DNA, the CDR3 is TGCGCCAGCAGGGAAGGACAGCCCACAGATACGCAGTATTTT.

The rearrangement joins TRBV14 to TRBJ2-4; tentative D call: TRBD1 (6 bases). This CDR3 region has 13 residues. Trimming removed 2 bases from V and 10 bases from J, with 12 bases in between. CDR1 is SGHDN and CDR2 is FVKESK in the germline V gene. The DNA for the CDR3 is TGTGCCAGCAGCCAACTTACTACAGGGATTCAGTACTTC. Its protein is CASSQLTTGIQYF.

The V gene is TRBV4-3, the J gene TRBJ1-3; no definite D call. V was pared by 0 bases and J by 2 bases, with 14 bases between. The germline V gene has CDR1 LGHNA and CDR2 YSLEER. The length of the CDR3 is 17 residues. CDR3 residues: CASSQEPLVGAGNTIYF. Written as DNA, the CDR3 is TGCGCCAGCAGCCAAGAGCCCCTTGTGGGAGCTGGAAACACCATATATTTT.

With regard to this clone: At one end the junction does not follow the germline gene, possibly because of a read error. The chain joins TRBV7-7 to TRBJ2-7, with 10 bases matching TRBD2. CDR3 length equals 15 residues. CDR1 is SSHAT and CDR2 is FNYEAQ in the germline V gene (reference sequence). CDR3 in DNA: TGTGCTAGCAGCTTTAGCGGGAGGATGCCCTACGAGCAGTACTTC. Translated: CASSFSGRMPYEQYF.

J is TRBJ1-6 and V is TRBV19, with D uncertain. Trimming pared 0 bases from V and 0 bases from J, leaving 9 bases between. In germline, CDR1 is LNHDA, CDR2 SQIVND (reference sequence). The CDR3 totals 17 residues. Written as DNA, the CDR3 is TGTGCCAGTAGTATAGATGTGGGAGGCTCCTATAATTCACCCCTCCACTTT. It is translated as CASSIDVGGSYNSPLHF. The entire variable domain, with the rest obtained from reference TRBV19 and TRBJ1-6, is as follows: DGGITQSPKYLFRKEGQNVTLSCEQNLNHDAMYWYRQDPGQGLRLIYYSQIVNDFQKGDIAEGYSVSREKKESFPLTVTSAQKNPTAFYLCASSIDVGGSYNSPLHFGNGTRLTVT.

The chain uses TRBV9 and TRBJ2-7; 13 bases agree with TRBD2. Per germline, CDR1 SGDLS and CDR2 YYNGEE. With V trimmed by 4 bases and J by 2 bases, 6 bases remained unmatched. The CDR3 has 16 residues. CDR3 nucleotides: TGTGCCAGCAGCACGACTAGCGGGGGGTATCCCTACGAGCAGTACTTC. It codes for CASSTTSGGYPYEQYF.

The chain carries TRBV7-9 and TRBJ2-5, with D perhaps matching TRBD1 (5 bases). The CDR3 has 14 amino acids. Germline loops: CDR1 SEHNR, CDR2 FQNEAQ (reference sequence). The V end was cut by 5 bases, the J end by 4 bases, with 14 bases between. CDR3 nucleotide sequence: TGTGCCAGCAGCCCCGTAGGGGTGGGAGAGACCCAGTACTTC. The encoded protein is CASSPVGVGETQYF. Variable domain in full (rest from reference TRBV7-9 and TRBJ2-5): DTGVSQNPRHKITKRGQNVTFRCDPISEHNRLYWYRQTLGQGPEFLTYFQNEAQLEKSRLLSDRFSAERPKGSFSTLEIQRTEQGDSAMYLCASSPVGVGETQYFGPGTRLLVL.

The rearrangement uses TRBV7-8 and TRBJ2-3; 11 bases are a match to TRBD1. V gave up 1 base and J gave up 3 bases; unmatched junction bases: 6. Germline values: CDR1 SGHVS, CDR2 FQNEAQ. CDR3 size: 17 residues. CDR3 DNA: TGTGCCAGCAGCTTAGGAACAGGACAGGGGGCTACAGATACGCAGTATTTT. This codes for CASSLGTGQGATDTQYF.

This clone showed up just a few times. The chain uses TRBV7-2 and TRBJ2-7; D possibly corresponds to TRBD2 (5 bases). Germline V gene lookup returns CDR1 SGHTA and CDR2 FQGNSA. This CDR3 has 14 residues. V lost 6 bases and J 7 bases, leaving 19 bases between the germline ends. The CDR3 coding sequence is TGTGCCAGCAGTTCCGGGATTGCGCTTCGGGAGCAGTACTTC. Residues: CASSSGIALREQYF. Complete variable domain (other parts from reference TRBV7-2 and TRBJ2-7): GAGVSQSPSNKVTEKGKDVELRCDPISGHTALYWYRQSLGQGLEFLIYFQGNSAPDKSGLPSDRFSAERTGGSVSTLTIQRTQQEDSAVYLCASSSGIALREQYFGPGTRLTVT.

DNA of the CDR3: TGCGCCAGCAGCTTGCCGAGTGGAAACACCATATATTTT. It encodes CASSLPSGNTIYF. The V call is TRBV5-1, the J call TRBJ1-3, with D unclear. The CDR3 is made up of 13 amino acids. Germline V lookup: CDR1 SGHRS, CDR2 YFSETQ. V lost 1 base and J lost 3, with 5 bases in between.

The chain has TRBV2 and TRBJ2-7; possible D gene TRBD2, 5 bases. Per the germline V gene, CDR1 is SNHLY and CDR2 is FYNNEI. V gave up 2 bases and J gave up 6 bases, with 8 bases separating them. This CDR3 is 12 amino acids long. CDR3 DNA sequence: TGTGCCAGCAGTGAATTGAGGGTCGAGCAGTACTTC. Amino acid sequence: CASSELRVEQYF.

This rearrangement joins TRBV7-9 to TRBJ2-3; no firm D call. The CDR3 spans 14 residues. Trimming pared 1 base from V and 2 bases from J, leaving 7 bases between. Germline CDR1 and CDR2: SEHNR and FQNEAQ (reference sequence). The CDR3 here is CASSLGRLTDTQYF. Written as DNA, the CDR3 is TGTGCCAGCAGCTTAGGCAGGCTCACAGATACGCAGTATTTT.

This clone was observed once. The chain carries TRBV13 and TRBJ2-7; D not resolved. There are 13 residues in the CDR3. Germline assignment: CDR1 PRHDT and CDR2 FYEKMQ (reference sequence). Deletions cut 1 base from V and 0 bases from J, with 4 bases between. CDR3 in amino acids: CASSLEPSYEQYF. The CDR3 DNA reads TGTGCCAGCAGCTTAGAGCCCTCCTACGAGCAGTACTTC.

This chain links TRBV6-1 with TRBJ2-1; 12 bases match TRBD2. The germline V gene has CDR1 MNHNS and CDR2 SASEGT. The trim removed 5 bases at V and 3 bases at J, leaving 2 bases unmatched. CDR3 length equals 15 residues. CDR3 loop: CASSLAGGFYNEQFF. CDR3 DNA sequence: TGTGCCAGCAGTCTAGCGGGAGGGTTCTACAATGAGCAGTTCTTC.

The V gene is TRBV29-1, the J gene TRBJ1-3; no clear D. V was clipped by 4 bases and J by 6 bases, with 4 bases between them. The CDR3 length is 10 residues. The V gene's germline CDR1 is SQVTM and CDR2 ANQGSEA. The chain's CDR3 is CSVVANTIYF. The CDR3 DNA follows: TGCAGCGTTGTGGCAAACACCATATATTTT.

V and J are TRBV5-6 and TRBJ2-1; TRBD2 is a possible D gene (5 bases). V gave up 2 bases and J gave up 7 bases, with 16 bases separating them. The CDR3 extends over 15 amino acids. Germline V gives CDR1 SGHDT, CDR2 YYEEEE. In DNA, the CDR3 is TGTGCCAGCAGCTTCGGGGTCTCATACCTGAATGAGCAGTTCTTC. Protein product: CASSFGVSYLNEQFF. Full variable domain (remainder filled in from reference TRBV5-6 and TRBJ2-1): DAGVTQSPTHLIKTRGQQVTLRCSPKSGHDTVSWYQQALGQGPQFIFQYYEEEERQRGNFPDRFSGHQFPNYSSELNVNALLLGDSALYLCASSFGVSYLNEQFFGPGTRLTVL.

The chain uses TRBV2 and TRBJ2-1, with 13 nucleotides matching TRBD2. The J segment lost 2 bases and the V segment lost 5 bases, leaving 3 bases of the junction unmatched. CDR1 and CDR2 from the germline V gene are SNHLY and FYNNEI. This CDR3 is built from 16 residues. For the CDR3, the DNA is TGTGCCAGCAGTCGTGGACTAGCGGGGGCCTACAATGAGCAGTTCTTC. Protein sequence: CASSRGLAGAYNEQFF.

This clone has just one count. In DNA, the CDR3 is TGCGCCAGCAGTGAAAACAGCGGGGGTCAGCCCCAGCATTTT. Translating gives CASSENSGGQPQHF. This chain links TRBV10-1 with TRBJ1-5; maybe TRBD1 (5 bases). V lost 3 bases and J 6 bases, leaving 12 bases between the germline ends. CDR1 is WNHNN and CDR2 is SYGVQD in the germline V gene (reference sequence). The length of the CDR3 is 14 residues.

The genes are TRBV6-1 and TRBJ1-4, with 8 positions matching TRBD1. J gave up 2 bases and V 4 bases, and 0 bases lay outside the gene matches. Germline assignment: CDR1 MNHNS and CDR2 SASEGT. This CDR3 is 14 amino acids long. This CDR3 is CASSGTGTNEKLFF. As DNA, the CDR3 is TGTGCCAGCAGTGGGACAGGGACTAATGAAAAACTGTTTTTT.

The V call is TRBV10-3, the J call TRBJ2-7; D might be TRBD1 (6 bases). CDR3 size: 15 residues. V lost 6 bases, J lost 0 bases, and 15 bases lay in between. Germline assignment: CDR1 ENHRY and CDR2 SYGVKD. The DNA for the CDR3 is TGTGCCATCAGGACAGGTTCTGGGGCCTCCTACGAGCAGTACTTC. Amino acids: CAIRTGSGASYEQYF.

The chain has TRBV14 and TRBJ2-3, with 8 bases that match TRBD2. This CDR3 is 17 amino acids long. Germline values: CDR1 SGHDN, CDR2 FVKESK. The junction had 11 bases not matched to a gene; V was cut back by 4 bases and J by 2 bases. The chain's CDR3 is CASSPGGSGEFTDTQYF. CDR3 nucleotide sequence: TGTGCCAGCAGCCCGGGGGGTAGCGGGGAGTTCACAGATACGCAGTATTTT.

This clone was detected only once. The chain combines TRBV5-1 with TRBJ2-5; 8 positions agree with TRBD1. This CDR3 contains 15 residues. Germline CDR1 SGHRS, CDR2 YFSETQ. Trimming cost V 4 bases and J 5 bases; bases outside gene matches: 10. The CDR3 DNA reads TGCGCCAGCAGCAGCCAGCAGGGGGCAGGGGAGACCCAGTACTTC. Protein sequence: CASSSQQGAGETQYF. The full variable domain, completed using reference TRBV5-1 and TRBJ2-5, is KAGVTQTPRYLIKTRGQQVTLSCSPISGHRSVSWYQQTPGQGLQFLFEYFSETQRNKGNFPGRFSGRQFSNSRSEMNVSTLELGDSALYLCASSSQQGAGETQYFGPGTRLLVL.

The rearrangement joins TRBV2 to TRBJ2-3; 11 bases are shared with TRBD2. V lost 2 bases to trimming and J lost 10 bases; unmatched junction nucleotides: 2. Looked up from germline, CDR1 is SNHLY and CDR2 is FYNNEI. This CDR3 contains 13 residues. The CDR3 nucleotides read TGTGCCAGCAGTGAAAGGGGACTAGCGGCGCAGTATTTT. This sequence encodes CASSERGLAAQYF. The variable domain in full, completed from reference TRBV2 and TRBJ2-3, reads EPEVTQTPSHQVTQMGQEVILRCVPISNHLYFYWYRQILGQKVEFLVSFYNNEISEKSEIFDDQFSVERPDGSNFTLKIRSTKLEDSAMYFCASSERGLAAQYFGPGTRLTVL.

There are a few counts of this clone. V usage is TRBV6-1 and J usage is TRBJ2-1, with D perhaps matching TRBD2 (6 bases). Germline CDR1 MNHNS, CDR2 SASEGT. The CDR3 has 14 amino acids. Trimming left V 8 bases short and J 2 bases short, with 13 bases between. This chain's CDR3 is CASLPGTPYNEQFF. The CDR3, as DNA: TGTGCCAGCCTTCCGGGGACTCCCTACAATGAGCAGTTCTTC.